The sequence of this T cell receptor beta chain was determined in a study of sequential checkpoint blockade in melanoma (dated 2019 in TCRdb). The study in broad terms: Patients were randomized 1:1 to first-line nivolumab followed by ipilimumab (arm A) or ipilimumab followed by nivolumab (arm B). Maintenance nivolumab came after each of the two trial sequences.

V is pruned by 10 bases and J by 8 bases, leaving 6 bases of the junction without a gene match. The CDR3 runs 13 amino acids, cysteine and phenylalanine included. Kept here is only the CDR3 DNA, which spans 39 bases and is read in frame from base 1. The germline V gene specifies ENHRY as CDR1 and SYGVKD as CDR2. TCRbeta CDR3 regions were immunosequenced from genomic DNA with the immunoSEQ Assay. Genomic DNA was amplified by bias-controlled multiplex PCR before high-throughput sequencing. The paper's processing steps were these. To quantify the absolute abundance of each unique TCRbeta CDR3 region, the sequences were collapsed and filtered. Clonality, defined as 1 minus Pielou's evenness, was calculated using only productive rearrangements. A previously published method was used to identify clones with significantly greater frequencies in on-treatment samples than in baseline samples. What TCRdb holds here is the immuneACCESS table cut down to in-frame rearrangements. Part of the clones is not present; checked against another copy, under half of the missing clones reflect an unresolved V gene, and the others are unexplained. That table furnishes V, J and clone size, whereas the DNA furnished D and trimming. This sample holds under 20,000 clones; 77% were observed only once. The ten biggest clones cover 30% of the sample.

This clone was counted a single time. Its antigen target is currently unknown. Base qualities are missing; no much larger clone stands one base away. Explained via the paper, the treatment or condition label denotes: randomized to nivolumab then ipilimumab (arm A) or the reverse (arm B). No trial patient had received prior DNA-damaging chemotherapy. Thawed PBMCs were sorted on a FACS Aria II flow cytometer to isolate live CD3+CD8+ cells negative for CD19 and CD56. Samples came from patients with melanoma in CheckMate 064, a randomized, open-label phase II trial of sequential checkpoint blockade. Peripheral blood mononuclear cells were collected by leukapheresis, purified with Ficoll-Paque, and frozen in human serum with approximately 10% DMSO. Immediately after sorting, the purity of the sorted blood CD3+CD8+ cells was confirmed to be >95%, and DNA was then extracted. Results and caveats for the whole study, not just this receptor: Validation of the response-prediction model combining TCR metrics and mutation burden is needed in larger, independent patient cohorts.

The chain couples TRBV10-3 to TRBJ2-1; TRBD2 aligns with 12 central bases. The receptor was derived from a human donor with melanoma. This specimen consisted of CD8+ T cells sorted from blood (inferred from file names), obtained from a patient given nivolumab and ipilimumab in sequence. The nucleotides read TGTGCCACCTGGACTAGCGGGATTGATGAGCAGTTCTTC. This translates into CATWTSGIDEQFF.